This T cell receptor beta chain is drawn from a study of beta chain features in type 1 diabetes. As concerns this clone: Its antigen is not identified.

Study-wide results and limits: A moderate, significant TCRB CDR3 shortening appeared in type 1 diabetes across four CD4+ subsets.

Reverse transcribing all isolated RNA meant expressed TCRB transcripts were sequenced. Generated by immunoSEQ multiplex PCR, the TCRdb table keeps only in-frame clones and is missing some. The sample holds under 400,000 clones; roughly 12% are singletons and the top ten take around 0.0099%. There are 15 residues in the CDR3. V shed 4 bases, J shed 2 bases, and the junction held 7 bases outside the gene matches. Germline CDR1 reads SGHNT; CDR2 reads YENEEA. The V call is TRBV11-3, the J call TRBJ2-5; 7 bases are shared with TRBD2. Sequenced: naive CD4+ T cells from blood. The sequence was collected from a woman under 30 with type 1 diabetes. CDR3 sequence (DNA): TGTGCCAGCAGCTCCCAGCGGGGACTACAAGAGACCCAGTACTTC. It encodes CASSSQRGLQETQYF.